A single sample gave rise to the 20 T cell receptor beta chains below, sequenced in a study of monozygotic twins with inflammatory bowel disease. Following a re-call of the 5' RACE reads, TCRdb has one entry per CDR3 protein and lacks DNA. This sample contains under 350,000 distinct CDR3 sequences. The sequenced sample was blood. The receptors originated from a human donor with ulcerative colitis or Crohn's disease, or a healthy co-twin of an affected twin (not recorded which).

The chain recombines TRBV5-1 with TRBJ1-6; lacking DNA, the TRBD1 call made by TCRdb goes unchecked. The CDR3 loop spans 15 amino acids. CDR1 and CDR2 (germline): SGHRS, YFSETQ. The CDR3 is CASSSTSDRRSPLHF.

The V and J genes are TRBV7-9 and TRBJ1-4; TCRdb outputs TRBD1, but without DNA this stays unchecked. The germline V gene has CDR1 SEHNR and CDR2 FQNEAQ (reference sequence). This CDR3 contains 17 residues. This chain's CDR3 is CASSQLSGGLGNEKLFF.

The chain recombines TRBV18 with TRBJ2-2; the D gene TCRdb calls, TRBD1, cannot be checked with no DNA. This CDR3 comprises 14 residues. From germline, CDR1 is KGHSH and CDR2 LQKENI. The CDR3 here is CASSPRTGTGELFF. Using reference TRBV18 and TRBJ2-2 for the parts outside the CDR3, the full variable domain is NAGVMQNPRHLVRRRGQEARLRCSPMKGHSHVYWYRQLPEEGLKFMVYLQKENIIDESGMPKERFSAEFPKEGPSILRIQQVVRGDSAAYFCASSPRTGTGELFFGEGSRLTVL.

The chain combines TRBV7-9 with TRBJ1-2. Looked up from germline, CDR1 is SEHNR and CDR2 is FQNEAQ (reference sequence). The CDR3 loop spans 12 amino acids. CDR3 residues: CASSATEYGYTF.

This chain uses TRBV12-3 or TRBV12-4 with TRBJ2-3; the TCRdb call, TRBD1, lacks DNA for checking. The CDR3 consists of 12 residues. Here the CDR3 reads CASSTGLDTQYF.

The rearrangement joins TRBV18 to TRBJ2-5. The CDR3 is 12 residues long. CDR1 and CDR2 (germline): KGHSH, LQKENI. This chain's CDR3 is CASSPKSETQYF. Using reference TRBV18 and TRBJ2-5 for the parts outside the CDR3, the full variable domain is NAGVMQNPRHLVRRRGQEARLRCSPMKGHSHVYWYRQLPEEGLKFMVYLQKENIIDESGMPKERFSAEFPKEGPSILRIQQVVRGDSAAYFCASSPKSETQYFGPGTRLLVL.

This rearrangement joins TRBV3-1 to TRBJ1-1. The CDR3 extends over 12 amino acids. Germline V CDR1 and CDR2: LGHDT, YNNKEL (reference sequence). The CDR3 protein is CASSRGGPEAFF.

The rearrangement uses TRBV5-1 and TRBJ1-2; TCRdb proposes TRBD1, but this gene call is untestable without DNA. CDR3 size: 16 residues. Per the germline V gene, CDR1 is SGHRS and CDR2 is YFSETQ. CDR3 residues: CASSRDRRIRLYGYTF.

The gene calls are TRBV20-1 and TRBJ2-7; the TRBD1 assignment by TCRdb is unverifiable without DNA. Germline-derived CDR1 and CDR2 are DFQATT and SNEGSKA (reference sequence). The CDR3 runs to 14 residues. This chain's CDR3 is CSPQGAMSSYEQYF.

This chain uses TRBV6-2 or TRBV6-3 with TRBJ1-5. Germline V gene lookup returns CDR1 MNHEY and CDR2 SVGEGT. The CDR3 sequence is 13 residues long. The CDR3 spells CASMRGRNQPQHF.

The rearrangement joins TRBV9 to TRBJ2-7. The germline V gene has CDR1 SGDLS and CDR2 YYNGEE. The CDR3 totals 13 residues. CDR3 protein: CASSVDLGNEQYF. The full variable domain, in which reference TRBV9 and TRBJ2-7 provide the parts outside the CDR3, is DSGVTQTPKHLITATGQRVTLRCSPRSGDLSVYWYQQSLDQGLQFLIQYYNGEERAKGNILERFSAQQFPDLHSELNLSSLELGDSALYFCASSVDLGNEQYFGPGTRLTVT.

CDR3 residues: CASSIKDVSSGNTIYF. The chain joins TRBV19 to TRBJ1-3. This CDR3 is 16 amino acids long. The germline V gene encodes CDR1 LNHDA and CDR2 SQIVND (reference sequence).

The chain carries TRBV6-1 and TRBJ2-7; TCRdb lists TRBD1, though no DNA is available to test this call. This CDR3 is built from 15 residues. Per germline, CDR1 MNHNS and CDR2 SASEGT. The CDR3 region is CASIPTGGSPYEQYF.

CDR3 residues: CASSYLIFGDAAFF. The J gene is TRBJ1-1, the V gene TRBV6-2 or TRBV6-3; lacking DNA, the TRBD1 call made by TCRdb goes unchecked. Germline V gene data show CDR1 as MNHEY and CDR2 as SVGEGT. The CDR3 has 14 amino acids.

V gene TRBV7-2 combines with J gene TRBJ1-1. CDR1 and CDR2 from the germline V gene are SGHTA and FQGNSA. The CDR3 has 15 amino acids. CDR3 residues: CASSSEARGWAEAFF.

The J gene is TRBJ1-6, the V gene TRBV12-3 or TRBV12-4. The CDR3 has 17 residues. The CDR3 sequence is CASSLGFKSSYNSPLHF.

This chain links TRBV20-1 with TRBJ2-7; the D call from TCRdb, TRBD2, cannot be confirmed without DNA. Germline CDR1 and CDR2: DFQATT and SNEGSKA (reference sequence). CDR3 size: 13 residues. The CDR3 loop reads CSAISGRFYEQYF.

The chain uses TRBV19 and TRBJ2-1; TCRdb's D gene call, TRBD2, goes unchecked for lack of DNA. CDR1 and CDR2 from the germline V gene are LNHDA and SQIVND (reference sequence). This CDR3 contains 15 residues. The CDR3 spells CASSPSGTNFNEQFF.

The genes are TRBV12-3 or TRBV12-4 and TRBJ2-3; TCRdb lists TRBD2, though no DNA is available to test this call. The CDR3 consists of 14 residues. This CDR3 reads CASRLGSFTDTQYF.

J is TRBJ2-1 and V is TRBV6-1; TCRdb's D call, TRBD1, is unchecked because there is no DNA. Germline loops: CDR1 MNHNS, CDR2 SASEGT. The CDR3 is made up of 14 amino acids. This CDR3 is CASSKRGGGNEQFF.